This TCR beta chain was documented in a study of shared clonotypes between healthy human individuals. Donors included only healthy HIV-negative adults lacking recent acute infections or vaccinations. In the CD4+ fraction, cells were divided into CD45RA+ naive and CD45RA-negative memory subsets. As for this clone: Its antigen is not identified. Other nucleotide sequences in the sample specify the same CDR3.

The repertoire was sequenced with immunoSEQ multiplex PCR; TCRdb's copy has only in-frame clones and lacks some. This table has over 850,000 clones, 78% appearing once. Study results and limitations: The study drew on few donors, limiting represented genetic and exposure-history diversity. Generation probabilities were higher for clonotypes shared across all four sorted-subset donors than for unshared ones.

Germline V gene lookup returns CDR1 MDHEN and CDR2 SYDVKM. The CDR3 length is 13 residues. V was trimmed by 6 bases and J by 4 bases, leaving 12 bases between them. This rearrangement joins TRBV28 to TRBJ1-2, with D unclear. The clonotype comes from a man aged 18-30 years in good health. Some clones in this sample may be carry-over from other donors' samples. Sequencing input: memory CD4+ T cells from PBMCs. This sample's subset: CD45RA-negative fraction. CDR3 loop: CASSPAGVYGYTF. CDR3 sequence (DNA): TGTGCCAGCAGCCCAGCAGGCGTCTATGGCTACACCTTC.